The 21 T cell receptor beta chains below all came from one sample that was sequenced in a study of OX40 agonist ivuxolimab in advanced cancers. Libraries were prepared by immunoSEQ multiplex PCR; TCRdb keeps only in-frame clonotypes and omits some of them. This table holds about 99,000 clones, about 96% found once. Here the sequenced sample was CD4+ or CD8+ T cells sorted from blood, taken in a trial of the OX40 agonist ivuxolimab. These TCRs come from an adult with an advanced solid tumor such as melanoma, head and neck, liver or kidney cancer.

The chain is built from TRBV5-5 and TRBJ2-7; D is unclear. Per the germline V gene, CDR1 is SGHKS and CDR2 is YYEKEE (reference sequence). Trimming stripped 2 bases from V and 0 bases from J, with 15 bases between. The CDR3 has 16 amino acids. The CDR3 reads CASSLSSGAFSYEQYF. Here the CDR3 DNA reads TGTGCCAGCAGCTTATCCTCAGGAGCCTTCTCCTACGAGCAGTACTTC.

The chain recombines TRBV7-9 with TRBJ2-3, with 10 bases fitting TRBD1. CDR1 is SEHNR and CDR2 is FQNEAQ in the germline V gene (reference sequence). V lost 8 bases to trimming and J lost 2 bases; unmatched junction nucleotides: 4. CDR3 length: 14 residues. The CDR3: CASGQGGITDTQYF. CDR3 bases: TGTGCCAGCGGACAGGGGGGAATCACAGATACGCAGTATTTT.

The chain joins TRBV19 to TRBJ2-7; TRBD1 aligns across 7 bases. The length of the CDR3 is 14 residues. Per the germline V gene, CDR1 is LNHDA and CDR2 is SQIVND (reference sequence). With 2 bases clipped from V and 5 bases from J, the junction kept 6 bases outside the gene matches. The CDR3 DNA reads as TGTGCCAGTAGTATAAGGGACAGTGGCCACGAGCAGTACTTC. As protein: CASSIRDSGHEQYF.

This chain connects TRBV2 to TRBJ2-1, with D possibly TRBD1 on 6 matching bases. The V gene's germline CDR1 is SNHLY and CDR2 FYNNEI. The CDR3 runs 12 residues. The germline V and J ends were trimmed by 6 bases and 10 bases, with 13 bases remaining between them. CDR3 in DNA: TGTGCCAGCAGAAGTGGGACAACGGAGCAGTTCTTC. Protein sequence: CASRSGTTEQFF.

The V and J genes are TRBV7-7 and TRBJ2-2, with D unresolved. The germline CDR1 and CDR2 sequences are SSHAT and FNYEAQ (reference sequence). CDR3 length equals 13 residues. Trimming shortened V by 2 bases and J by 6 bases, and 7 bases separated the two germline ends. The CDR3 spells CASSLLPSGELFF. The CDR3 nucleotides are TGTGCCAGCAGCTTACTCCCGTCCGGGGAGCTGTTTTTT.

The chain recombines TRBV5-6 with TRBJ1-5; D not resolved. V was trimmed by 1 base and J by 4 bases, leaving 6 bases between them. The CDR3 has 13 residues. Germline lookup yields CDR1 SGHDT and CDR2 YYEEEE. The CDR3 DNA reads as TGTGCCAGCAGCTTGACAGAAAATCAGCCCCAGCATTTT. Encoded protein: CASSLTENQPQHF.

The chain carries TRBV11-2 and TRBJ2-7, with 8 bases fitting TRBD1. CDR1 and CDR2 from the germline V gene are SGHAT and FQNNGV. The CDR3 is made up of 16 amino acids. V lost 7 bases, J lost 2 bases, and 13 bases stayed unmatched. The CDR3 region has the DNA TGTGCCAGCACTATAGAGGGTGGGGGACAGGCCTACGAGCAGTACTTC. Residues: CASTIEGGGQAYEQYF.

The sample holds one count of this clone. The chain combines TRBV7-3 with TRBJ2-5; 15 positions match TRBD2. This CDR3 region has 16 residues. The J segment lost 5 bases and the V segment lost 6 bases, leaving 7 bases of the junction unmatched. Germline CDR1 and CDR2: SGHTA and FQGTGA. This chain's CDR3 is CASRRGLAGGSETQYF. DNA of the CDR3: TGTGCCAGCAGGCGGGGACTAGCGGGGGGTTCTGAGACCCAGTACTTC.

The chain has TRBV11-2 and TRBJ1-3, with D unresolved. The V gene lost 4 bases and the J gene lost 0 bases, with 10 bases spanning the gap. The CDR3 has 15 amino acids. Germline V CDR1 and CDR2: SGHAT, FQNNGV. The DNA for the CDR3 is TGTGCCAGCAGCTCAGTGTGGTCCTCTGGAAACACCATATATTTT. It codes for CASSSVWSSGNTIYF.

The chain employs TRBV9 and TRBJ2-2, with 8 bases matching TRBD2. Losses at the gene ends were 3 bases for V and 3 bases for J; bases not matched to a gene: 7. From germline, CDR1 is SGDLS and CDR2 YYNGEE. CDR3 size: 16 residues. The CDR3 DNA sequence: TGTGCCAGCAGCGCCCATAGCGGGACCGACACCGGGGAGCTGTTTTTT. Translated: CASSAHSGTDTGELFF.

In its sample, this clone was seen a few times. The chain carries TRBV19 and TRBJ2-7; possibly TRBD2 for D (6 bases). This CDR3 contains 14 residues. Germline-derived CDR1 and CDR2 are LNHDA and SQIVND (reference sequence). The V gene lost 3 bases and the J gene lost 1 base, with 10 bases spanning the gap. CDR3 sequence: CASSMAGRSYEQYF. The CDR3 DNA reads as TGTGCCAGTAGTATGGCGGGGAGATCCTACGAGCAGTACTTC.

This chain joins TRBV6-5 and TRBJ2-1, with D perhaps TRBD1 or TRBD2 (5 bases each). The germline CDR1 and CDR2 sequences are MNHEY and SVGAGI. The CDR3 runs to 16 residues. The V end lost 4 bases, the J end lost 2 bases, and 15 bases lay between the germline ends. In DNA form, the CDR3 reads TGTGCCAGCAGTTTAGGGGACCAACAACCCTACAATGAGCAGTTCTTC. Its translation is CASSLGDQQPYNEQFF.

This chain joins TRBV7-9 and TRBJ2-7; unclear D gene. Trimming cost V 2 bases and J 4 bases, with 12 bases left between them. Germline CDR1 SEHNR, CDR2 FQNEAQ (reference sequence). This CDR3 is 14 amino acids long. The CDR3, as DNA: TGTGCCAGCAGCTTAATCGGGTCGCGTTACGAGCAGTACTTC. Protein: CASSLIGSRYEQYF.

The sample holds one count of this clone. As DNA, the CDR3 is TGTGCCAGCAGCGGCGAAGCGGGGGCTAGCACAGATACGCAGTATTTT. Amino acid sequence: CASSGEAGASTDTQYF. The rearrangement joins TRBV9 to TRBJ2-3, with TRBD2 matching 8 bases. This CDR3 has 16 residues. The V gene end was trimmed by 3 bases and the J gene end by 0 bases; junction bases not matched to a gene: 6. Germline values: CDR1 SGDLS, CDR2 YYNGEE.

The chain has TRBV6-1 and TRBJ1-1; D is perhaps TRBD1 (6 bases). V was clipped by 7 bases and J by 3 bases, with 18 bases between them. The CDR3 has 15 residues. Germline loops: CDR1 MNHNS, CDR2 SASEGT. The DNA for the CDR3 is TGTGCCAGCAATGACGCGAGGGGGTTTGACACTGAAGCTTTCTTT. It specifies CASNDARGFDTEAFF.

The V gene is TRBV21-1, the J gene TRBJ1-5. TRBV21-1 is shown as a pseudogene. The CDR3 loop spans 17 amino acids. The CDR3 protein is CASSKGTRLYSNQPQHF. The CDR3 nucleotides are TGTGCCAGCAGCAAAGGTACAAGACTTTATAGCAATCAGCCCCAGCATTTT.

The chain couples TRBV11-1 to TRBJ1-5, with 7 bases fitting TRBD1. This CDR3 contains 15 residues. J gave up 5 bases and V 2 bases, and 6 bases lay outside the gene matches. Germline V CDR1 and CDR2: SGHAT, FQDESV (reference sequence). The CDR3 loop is CASSLSAGGYQPQHF. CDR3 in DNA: TGTGCCAGCAGCTTATCTGCAGGGGGTTATCAGCCCCAGCATTTT.

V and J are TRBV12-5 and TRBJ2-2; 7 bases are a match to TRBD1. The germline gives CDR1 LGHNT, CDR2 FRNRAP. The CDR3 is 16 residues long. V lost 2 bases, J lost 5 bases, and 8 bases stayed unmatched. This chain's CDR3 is CASGLTTGERTGELFF. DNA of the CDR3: TGTGCTAGTGGTTTGACTACAGGGGAGAGGACCGGGGAGCTGTTTTTT.

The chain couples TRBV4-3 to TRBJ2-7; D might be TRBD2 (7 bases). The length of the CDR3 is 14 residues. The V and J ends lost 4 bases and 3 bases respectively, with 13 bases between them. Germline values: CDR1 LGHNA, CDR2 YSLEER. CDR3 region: CASSPGGTFYEQYF. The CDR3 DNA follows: TGCGCCAGCAGCCCGGGGGGCACTTTCTACGAGCAGTACTTC.

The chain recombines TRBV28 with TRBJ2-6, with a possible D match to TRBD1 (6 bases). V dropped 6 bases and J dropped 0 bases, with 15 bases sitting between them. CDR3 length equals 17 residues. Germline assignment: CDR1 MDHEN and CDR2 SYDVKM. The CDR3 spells CASRPTGSNSGANVLTF. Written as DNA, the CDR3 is TGTGCCAGCAGACCGACAGGTTCAAACTCTGGGGCCAACGTCCTGACTTTC.

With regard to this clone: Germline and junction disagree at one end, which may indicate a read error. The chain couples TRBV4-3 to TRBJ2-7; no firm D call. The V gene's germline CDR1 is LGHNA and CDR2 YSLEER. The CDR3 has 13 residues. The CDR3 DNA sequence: TGCGCCGGCAGCCAAGTACTGGACTACGAGCAGTACTTC. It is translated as CAGSQVLDYEQYF.